This T cell receptor beta chain was recovered during a study of blood T cell repertoires in COVID-19. Study as a whole: COVID-19 samples from acute and convalescent phases originated in the United States, Italy and Spain.

Across about two dozen US areas, participants ranged in age from about 18 to 90 years. The CDR3 spans 18 residues. Between the trimmed V and J ends, which lost 4 bases and 3 bases, there was a span of 24 bases. Germline assignment: CDR1 ENHRY and CDR2 SYGVKD. The assay was immunoSEQ multiplex PCR, and TCRdb's table has in-frame clones only and misses some. This table holds 450,000 to 600,000 clones, 87% found once. This receptor was obtained from a woman between 18 and 29 years old who had recovered from COVID-19. The sequenced sample was PBMCs or T cells enriched from blood (not recorded which). The chain employs TRBV10-3 and TRBJ1-1; D is ambiguous. The CDR3 bases are TGTGCCATCAGTGCTCCCCCCCGACTATCCTCAAGTGACACTGAAGCTTTCTTT. It yields the protein CAISAPPRLSSSDTEAFF.